A selection of T cell receptor beta chains follows, all from one sample in a study of T cell responses to AZD1222 COVID-19 vaccine. TCRdb keeps only in-frame clones here, not all; method: immunoSEQ multiplex PCR. Here the sample spans some 130,000 clones, over 90% being singletons. The source material was peripheral blood, sampled on day 0 of AZD1222 vaccination. The receptors stem from an adult in good health. Both conserved end residues are part of each CDR3. D genes are given only for firm matches. The size of a clone is reported for some rows only, either as once, few or many, or as a class for expanded clones.

V: TRBV27
size: few
J: TRBJ2-7
D: NA
CDR3: CASSLRGGRGVYEQYF
DNA: TGTGCCAGCAGTTTGAGGGGAGGTAGGGGCGTCTACGAGCAGTACTTC

V: TRBV30
size: NA
J: TRBJ2-3
D: NA
CDR3: CAWTPLGRVSDEDTQYF
DNA: TGTGCCTGGACCCCACTAGGGCGGGTGTCGGATGAAGATACGCAGTATTTT

V: TRBV7-9
size: NA
J: TRBJ1-3
D: NA
CDR3: CASSLVGSPGNTVYF
DNA: TGTGCCAGCAGCCTGGTAGGGTCCCCTGGAAACACCGTATATTTT

V: TRBV2
size: NA
J: TRBJ2-7
D: TRBD2
CDR3: CASSEGEGYEQYF
DNA: TGTGCCAGCAGTGAAGGGGAGGGCTACGAGCAGTACTTC

V: TRBV7-3
size: NA
J: TRBJ2-3
D: NA
CDR3: CASSLIAVTDTQYF
DNA: TGTGCCAGCAGCTTAATTGCTGTCACAGATACGCAGTATTTT

V: TRBV2
size: NA
J: TRBJ1-6
D: NA
CDR3: CASSTSSYNSPLHF
DNA: TGTGCCAGTAGTACAAGCTCCTATAATTCACCCCTCCACTTT

V: TRBV18
size: NA
J: TRBJ2-7
D: NA
CDR3: CASSPPPPARESEYEQYF
DNA: TGTGCCAGCTCACCTCCCCCCCCAGCTCGGGAGTCAGAGTACGAGCAGTACTTC

V: TRBV27
size: NA
J: TRBJ2-7
D: NA
CDR3: CASRLTLPGTQKGEQYF
DNA: TGTGCCAGCAGGCTCACGTTACCTGGGACGCAAAAGGGCGAGCAGTACTTC

V: TRBV11-2
size: NA
J: TRBJ2-7
D: TRBD2
CDR3: CASSFGAGDTYEQYF
DNA: TGTGCCAGCAGCTTTGGAGCGGGAGACACCTACGAGCAGTACTTC

V: TRBV9
size: NA
J: TRBJ1-6
D: NA
CDR3: CASSEGDPSGIGSPLHF
DNA: TGTGCCAGCAGCGAGGGGGATCCGTCCGGGATCGGGTCACCCCTCCACTTT

V: TRBV2
size: NA
J: TRBJ2-2
D: TRBD2
CDR3: CASSPEVAGVGTGELFF
DNA: TGTGCCAGCAGCCCCGAGGTAGCGGGAGTTGGAACCGGGGAGCTGTTTTTT

V: TRBV10-3
size: NA
J: TRBJ2-7
D: NA
CDR3: CAITEGAEQYF
DNA: TGTGCCATCACGGAGGGTGCAGAGCAGTACTTC

V: TRBV25-1
size: NA
J: TRBJ2-3
D: TRBD2
CDR3: CASSGTSGGPTDTQYF
DNA: TGTGCCAGCAGCGGGACTAGCGGGGGACCCACAGATACGCAGTATTTT

V: TRBV7-2
size: NA
J: TRBJ2-7
D: NA
CDR3: CASSVVAGRTSYEQYF
DNA: TGTGCCAGCAGCGTCGTCGCAGGCAGAACCTCCTACGAGCAGTACTTC

V: TRBV21-1
size: once
J: TRBJ1-2
D: NA
CDR3: CASSARGSGYTF
DNA: TGTGCCAGCAGCGCCAGGGGCTCTGGCTACACCTTC

V: TRBV5-6
size: NA
J: TRBJ2-3
D: NA
CDR3: CASSFRQAFTDTQYF
DNA: TGTGCCAGCAGCTTCCGGCAGGCGTTCACAGATACGCAGTATTTT

V: TRBV6-1
size: NA
J: TRBJ1-3
D: NA
CDR3: CASIRVSGNTIYF
DNA: TGTGCCAGCATTCGGGTTTCCGGAAACACCATATATTTT

V: TRBV10-3
size: NA
J: TRBJ1-1
D: NA
CDR3: CAISEPTRDANTEAFF
DNA: TGTGCCATCAGTGAGCCTACGAGGGACGCGAACACTGAAGCTTTCTTT

V: TRBV18
size: NA
J: TRBJ1-1
D: NA
CDR3: CASSAVNTEAFF
DNA: TGTGCCAGCTCAGCCGTGAACACTGAAGCTTTCTTT

V: TRBV7-6
size: NA
J: TRBJ2-5
D: NA
CDR3: CASSSGGTQGRETQYF
DNA: TGTGCCAGCTCCAGCGGCGGGACCCAGGGACGGGAGACCCAGTACTTC

V: TRBV12-3/TRBV12-4
size: NA
J: TRBJ2-7
D: NA
CDR3: CASSHDYEQYF
DNA: TGTGCCAGCAGCCACGACTACGAGCAGTACTTC

V: TRBV24-1
size: NA
J: TRBJ1-1
D: NA
CDR3: CATSGLIRSTEAFF
DNA: TGTGCCACCAGTGGCCTCATTAGGAGCACTGAAGCTTTCTTT

V: TRBV12-3/TRBV12-4
size: NA
J: TRBJ1-2
D: NA
CDR3: CASRRGQHMRYTF
DNA: TGTGCCAGCAGACGAGGACAGCATATGCGCTACACCTTC

V: TRBV7-9
size: NA
J: TRBJ1-4
D: NA
CDR3: CASSRDWSNEKLFF
DNA: TGTGCCAGCAGCCGGGACTGGAGTAATGAAAAACTGTTTTTT